This TCR beta chain is from a study of blood T cell repertoires in COVID-19 (dated by TCRdb to the early 2020s). Background for the entire study: The collaborator samples originated in the United States, Italy and Spain and spanned the acute and convalescent phases of COVID-19. The material from the prospective study consisted of cDNA or gDNA derived from T cells, B-cell-depleted T cells, or PBMCs. The dataset comprised deeply sampled blood TCRbeta repertoires from subjects exposed to, actively infected with, or recovered from COVID-19. The repertoires were released in a freely available public database meant as a resource for research on the immune response to SARS-CoV-2. Samples came from the ongoing ImmuneRACE study (first 160 participants) plus 1,254 subjects from 6 global collaborators. The sample metadata nearly always contained a de-identified subject ID, COVID-19 status, age in years and sex. Where available, HLA class I and class II types were taken from metadata supplied by the sample provider and were not determined by assay-based typing.

Results the study describes overall, beyond this receptor: The amount of clinical and demographic metadata varied by source and participant and was provided uncurated.

The immunoSEQ Assay, a bias-controlled multiplex PCR, was used to amplify TCRbeta CDR3 regions from genomic DNA. Per the original workflow: Within the assay, amplification of reference gene primers was used to estimate how many nucleated cells each sample contained. To quantify the absolute abundance of each unique TCRbeta CDR3 rearrangement, sequence reads were collapsed and filtered. For each sample, productive Simpson clonality was calculated by taking the square root of Simpson's diversity index across productive rearrangements. TCRdb holds this immuneACCESS table with in-frame rearrangements only. Some clones are missing; in checked studies, unresolved V genes explain under half, and the rest has no known cause. V and J calls and clone size come straight from that table; D and trimming were deduced from the DNA. Counted in this sample were approximately 140,000 clones; more than 80% of them appeared once. In total, the top ten clones hold roughly 2% of the sample.

In the germline V gene, CDR1 corresponds to MDHEN and CDR2 to SYDVKM. Cut back by 4 bases and 0 bases, the V and J ends lie 13 bases apart. Including the terminal cysteine and phenylalanine, the CDR3 comprises 15 residues. Only the CDR3 DNA stays, 45 bases, in frame from base 1. On this clone itself: The specificity of this receptor is unknown. Nothing much larger sits one base from this clone, and base qualities are not available.

Collaborating institutions collected whole blood in K2EDTA tubes following their own protocols. For TCRbeta analysis, collaborators shipped samples as frozen whole blood, isolated PBMCs, or DNA extracted from either of those sample types. This chain is built from TRBV28 and TRBJ2-7, and possibly TRBD2, on 5 matching bases. The sequencing input was peripheral blood. This clonotype originated in a man between 65 and 85 years old with acute or convalescent COVID-19. The DNA reads as follows: TGTGCCAGCAGTTCGAGCGGCAAGGGCTCCTACGAGCAGTACTTC. Its translation is CASSSSGKGSYEQYF.